The 8 T cell receptor beta chains below all came from one sample that was sequenced in a study of TIL therapy for anti-PD-1-resistant metastatic lung cancer. Documented time point: pre-treatment sample, taken before nivolumab and TIL therapy. The immunoSEQ assay was v3. Sequenced by immunoSEQ multiplex PCR; TCRdb stores in-frame clones only, minus some. The data hold about 32,000 clones, with 74% observed a single time. Here the sequenced sample was blood, taken at baseline. The receptor source for this set is a woman aged 30-79 years with non-small cell lung cancer.

Details on this clone: A read error may account for a junction end that differs from germline. The rearrangement links TRBV2 to TRBJ2-6; D is possibly TRBD2 (6 bases). The CDR3 runs to 17 residues. Germline assignment: CDR1 SNHLY and CDR2 FYNNEI. CDR3: CTSTVGGRNSGANVLTF. In DNA form, the CDR3 reads TGTACCAGCACCGTCGGAGGGCGGAACTCTGGGGCCAACGTCCTGACTTTC.

This clone was picked up one time. The chain joins TRBV28 to TRBJ2-1; the match to TRBD2 covers 9 bases. From germline, CDR1 is MDHEN and CDR2 SYDVKM. CDR3 length: 16 amino acids. Trimming at V came to 6 bases and at J to 0 bases, leaving 6 bases not matched to a gene. CDR3 region: CASSRLAVSSYNEQFF. Here the CDR3 DNA reads TGTGCCAGCAGCCGACTAGCGGTTAGCTCCTACAATGAGCAGTTCTTC.

Notes on this clone: Other nucleotide sequences from this sample produce the same CDR3. The rearrangement joins TRBV29-1 to TRBJ1-1, with D possibly TRBD1 on 6 matching bases. V was shortened by 7 bases and J by 0 bases, with 12 bases between the two germline ends. The germline V gene has CDR1 SQVTM and CDR2 ANQGSEA. The CDR3 extends over 13 amino acids. The CDR3 coding sequence is TGCAGCGGTACGGGACATCTGAACACTGAAGCTTTCTTT. Translated, it gives CSGTGHLNTEAFF.

This clone was detected only once. The rearrangement links TRBV11-2 to TRBJ2-5, with unresolved D. Germline CDR1 is SGHAT and CDR2 is FQNNGV. CDR3 length equals 13 residues. V lost 6 bases and J 7 bases, leaving 15 bases between the germline ends. CDR3: CASRTGLEGTQYF. The CDR3 coding sequence is TGTGCCAGCAGGACCGGGCTCGAAGGGACCCAGTACTTC.

The genes are TRBV4-1 and TRBJ2-7; 8 bases fit TRBD2. J gave up 2 bases and V 0 bases, and 9 bases lay outside the gene matches. Germline V gives CDR1 MGHRA, CDR2 YSYEKL. There are 17 residues in the CDR3. CDR3 protein: CASSQDESSGVTYEQYF. As DNA, the CDR3 is TGCGCCAGCAGCCAAGATGAGAGTAGCGGGGTTACCTACGAGCAGTACTTC.

J is TRBJ2-7 and V is TRBV27; the D gene is possibly TRBD2 (6 bases). Germline-derived CDR1 and CDR2 are MNHEY and SMNVEV (reference sequence). This CDR3 region has 17 residues. Trimming took 0 bases from V and 2 from J, leaving 17 bases between them. DNA of the CDR3: TGTGCCAGCAGTTTATCGGATCCGACTAGAAGGGCCTACGAGCAGTACTTC. Its protein product is CASSLSDPTRRAYEQYF.

The CDR3: CASSWGDRPSGGYTF. The CDR3 nucleotides read TGTGCCAGCAGTTGGGGGGACAGGCCCTCCGGGGGCTACACCTTC. The V and J genes are TRBV6-5 and TRBJ1-2, with TRBD1 matching over 8 bases. The CDR3 has 15 residues. The V segment lost 4 bases and the J segment 8 bases; nucleotides outside the gene matches: 12. Germline loops: CDR1 MNHEY, CDR2 SVGAGI.

This rearrangement joins TRBV6-4 to TRBJ2-1, with 7 positions matching TRBD2. This CDR3 has 15 amino acids. From germline, CDR1 is MRHNA and CDR2 SNTAGT. V trimming: 7 bases; J trimming: 5 bases; junction bases outside the gene matches: 11. The CDR3 region is CASTVDAGAHNEQFF. The CDR3 nucleotides are TGTGCCAGCACCGTCGATGCGGGAGCCCACAATGAGCAGTTCTTC.